A selection of T cell receptor beta chains follows, all from one sample in a study of CD8 T cells in Susac syndrome. TCRdb redid the calling of the immunoSEQ multiplex PCR reads with MiXCR, one entry per CDR3 protein. The profile shows about 120,000 distinct CDR3 sequences, over 95% of them singletons. Sequencing input: CD4+ T cells from PBMCs. The receptors were sampled from a human donor with Susac syndrome. The CDR3 runs from the conserved cysteine through the conserved F or W. D genes are given only for firm matches. Size is omitted from some rows. Given values are once, few, many or a class for expanded clones.

D | size | J | V | DNA | CDR3
TRBD1 | . | TRBJ2-7 | TRBV29-1 | TGCAGCGTTAGTGGACAGGGGTCCTACGAGCAGTACTTC | CSVSGQGSYEQYF
TRBD2 | . | TRBJ2-7 | TRBV6-5 | TGTGCCAGCAGTCCTAGCGGGAGGTCCCACGAGCAGTACTTC | CASSPSGRSHEQYF
. | . | TRBJ2-6 | TRBV2 | TGTGCCAGCAGTCAGGACTCTGGGGCCAACGTCCTGACTTTC | CASSQDSGANVLTF
. | . | TRBJ2-7 | TRBV7-2 | TGTGCCAGCAGCATAGGGGGGAGGGCTTACGAGCAGTACTTC | CASSIGGRAYEQYF
. | . | TRBJ1-1 | TRBV27 | TGTGCCAGCAGTTTAGAGGCAGGGCTTTGGGACACTGAAGCTTTTTTT | CASSLEAGLWDTEAFF
. | . | TRBJ2-7 | TRBV18 | TGTGCCAGCTCACCACAAGACGGGGTGGAGCAGTACTTC | CASSPQDGVEQYF
TRBD1 | . | TRBJ2-5 | TRBV18 | TGTGCCAGCTCAACTAGGGACAGGGAAGAGACCCAGTACTTC | CASSTRDREETQYF
. | . | TRBJ2-7 | TRBV20-1 | TGCAGTGCTGGAGACAGTTGGCAGTTACGTTACGAGCAGTACTTC | CSAGDSWQLRYEQYF
. | . | TRBJ1-1 | TRBV5-1 | TGCGCCAGCAGCTCTGGTGACAGCAAGACCTCTGAAGCTTTCTTT | CASSSGDSKTSEAFF
. | . | TRBJ2-2 | TRBV2 | TGTGCCAGCAGTGGGTCCTACTCCGGGGAGCTGTTTTTT | CASSGSYSGELFF
TRBD2 | . | TRBJ2-7 | TRBV14 | TGTGCCAGCAGCCAAACGGGACTAGCGGTACCCTACGAGCAGTACTTC | CASSQTGLAVPYEQYF
. | . | TRBJ1-1 | TRBV20-1 | TGCAGTGCGACACGACAGAGGGGAGGTTGGAACACTGAAGCTTTCTTT | CSATRQRGGWNTEAFF
TRBD1 | . | TRBJ2-7 | TRBV12-3/TRBV12-4 | TGTGCCAGCAGTTTCCAACGGACAGGGGGCTACGAGCAGTACTTC | CASSFQRTGGYEQYF
. | . | TRBJ2-7 | TRBV12-3/TRBV12-4 | TGTGCCAGCAGTAGGGACACCTCCTACGAGCAGTACTTC | CASSRDTSYEQYF
TRBD2 | . | TRBJ2-7 | TRBV18 | TGTGCCAGCTCACCTGTCCCTAGCGGGAGCCGCTACGAGCAGTACTTC | CASSPVPSGSRYEQYF
. | . | TRBJ2-5 | TRBV7-9 | TGTGCCAGCACCACAGACTCCGGGCCGGGGGAGACCCAGTACTTC | CASTTDSGPGETQYF
TRBD1 | . | TRBJ1-5 | TRBV24-1 | TGTGCCACCAGTGATGGGACAGGAATGGGCAATCAGCCCCAGCATTTT | CATSDGTGMGNQPQHF
. | . | TRBJ1-1 | TRBV9 | TGTGCCAGCAGCGGACACATGAACACTGAAGCTTTCTTT | CASSGHMNTEAFF
TRBD2 | once | TRBJ2-7 | TRBV11-2 | TGTGCCAGCAGCTTGACTAGCGGGACCTACGAGCAGTACTTC | CASSLTSGTYEQYF
. | . | TRBJ2-4 | TRBV3-1 | TGTGCCAGCAGCCAAAGCGGGAACATTCAGTACTTC | CASSQSGNIQYF
. | . | TRBJ1-5 | TRBV5-4 | TGTGCCAGCAGCCACCAGGGTAGCAATCAGCCCCAGCATTTT | CASSHQGSNQPQHF
TRBD1 | . | TRBJ1-1 | TRBV29-1 | TGCAGCGTATCCAGACAGGGTAACACTGAAGCTTTCTTT | CSVSRQGNTEAFF
. | . | TRBJ1-5 | TRBV5-6 | TGTGCCAGCAGTGGTGGGGCGGTTGAGCCCCAGCATTTT | CASSGGAVEPQHF
TRBD2 | . | TRBJ2-3 | TRBV12-3/TRBV12-4 | TGTGCCACCGGGAGGGGGGGGCGCACAGATACGCAGTATTTT | CATGRGGRTDTQYF
. | . | TRBJ1-5 | TRBV25-1 | TGTGCCAGCGGAACTTCGGGAGGTCAGCCCCAGCATTTT | CASGTSGGQPQHF
TRBD2 | . | TRBJ2-3 | TRBV6-5 | TGTGCCAGCAGTTCGGGACTAGCCCCTGATACGCAGTATTTT | CASSSGLAPDTQYF
TRBD2 | . | TRBJ2-1 | TRBV3-1 | TGTGCCAGCAGCCAAAGCGGGAGTTCCTACAATGAGCAGTTCTTC | CASSQSGSSYNEQFF
. | . | TRBJ2-7 | TRBV29-1 | TGCAGCGTTACCGGAAGACAGTCCCCCTACGAGCAGTACTTC | CSVTGRQSPYEQYF
TRBD2 | . | TRBJ2-1 | TRBV20-1 | TGCAGTGCCGGGGAAGGAGGGGTATCTAGCGGGAAAGGGGAGCAGTTCTTC | CSAGEGGVSSGKGEQFF
. | . | TRBJ1-2 | TRBV5-4 | TGTGCCAGCAGCTTGGAGCCTACAGCGCCCTATGGCTACACCTTC | CASSLEPTAPYGYTF
TRBD1 | . | TRBJ1-2 | TRBV29-1 | TGCAGCGTGGCGACAGGGTTAAACTATGGCTACACCTTC | CSVATGLNYGYTF
. | . | TRBJ2-6 | TRBV28 | TGTGCCAGCAGTCGAACAGGTTCTGGGGCCAACGTCCTGACTTTC | CASSRTGSGANVLTF
. | . | TRBJ1-2 | TRBV2 | TGTGCCAGCAGTGAAGCGGGACACTCTAACTATGGCTACACCTTC | CASSEAGHSNYGYTF
. | . | TRBJ1-2 | TRBV5-1 | TGCGCCAGCAGCTTGGAACAGTCCTATGGCTACACCTTC | CASSLEQSYGYTF
. | . | TRBJ2-7 | TRBV27 | TGTGCCAGCAGTCCCCAGGCAGTCCCCTACGAGCAGTACTTC | CASSPQAVPYEQYF
TRBD2 | . | TRBJ2-7 | TRBV12-3/TRBV12-4 | TGTGCCAGCTCAGGGCGTTGGCTAGCGGGGGGTCCCTACGAGCAGTACTTC | CASSGRWLAGGPYEQYF
. | . | TRBJ2-1 | TRBV30 | TGTGCCTGGAGTGTAGGGAGGAGCCAAGTCTCCTACAATGAGCAGTTCTTC | CAWSVGRSQVSYNEQFF
TRBD2 | . | TRBJ2-1 | TRBV20-1 | TGCAGTGCTAGTCTAGCGGTTTACAATGAGCAGTTCTTC | CSASLAVYNEQFF